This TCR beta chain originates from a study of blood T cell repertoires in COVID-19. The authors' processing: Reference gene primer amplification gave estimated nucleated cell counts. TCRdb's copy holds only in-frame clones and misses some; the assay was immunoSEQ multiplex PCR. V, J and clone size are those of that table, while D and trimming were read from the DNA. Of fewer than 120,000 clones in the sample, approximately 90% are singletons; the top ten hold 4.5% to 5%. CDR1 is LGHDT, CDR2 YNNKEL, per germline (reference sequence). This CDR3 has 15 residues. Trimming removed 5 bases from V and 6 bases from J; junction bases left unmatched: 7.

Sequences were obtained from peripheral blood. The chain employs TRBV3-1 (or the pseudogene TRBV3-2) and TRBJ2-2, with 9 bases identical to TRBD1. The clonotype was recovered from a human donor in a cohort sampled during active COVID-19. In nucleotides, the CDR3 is TGTGCCAGCAGCAGGGGACAGGGTTTCGCCGGGGAGCTGTTTTTT. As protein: CASSRGQGFAGELFF.